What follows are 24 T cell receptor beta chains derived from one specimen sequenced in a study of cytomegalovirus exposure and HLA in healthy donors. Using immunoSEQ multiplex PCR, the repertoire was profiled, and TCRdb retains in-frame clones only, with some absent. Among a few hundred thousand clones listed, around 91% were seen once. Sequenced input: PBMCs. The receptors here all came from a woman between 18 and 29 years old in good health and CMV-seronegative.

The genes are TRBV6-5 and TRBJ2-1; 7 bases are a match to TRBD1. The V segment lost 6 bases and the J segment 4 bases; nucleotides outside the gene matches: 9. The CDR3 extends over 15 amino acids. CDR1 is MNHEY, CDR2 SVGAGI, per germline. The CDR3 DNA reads TGTGCCAGCAGGACCGGGACAGCCCCTTACAATGAGCAGTTCTTC. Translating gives CASRTGTAPYNEQFF.

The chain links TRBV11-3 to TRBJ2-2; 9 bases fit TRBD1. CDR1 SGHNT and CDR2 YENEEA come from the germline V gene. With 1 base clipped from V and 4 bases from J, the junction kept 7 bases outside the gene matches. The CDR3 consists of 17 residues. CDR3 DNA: TGTGCCAGCAGCTTAGTCCCGGGACAGGGCATCACCGGGGAGCTGTTTTTT. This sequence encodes CASSLVPGQGITGELFF.

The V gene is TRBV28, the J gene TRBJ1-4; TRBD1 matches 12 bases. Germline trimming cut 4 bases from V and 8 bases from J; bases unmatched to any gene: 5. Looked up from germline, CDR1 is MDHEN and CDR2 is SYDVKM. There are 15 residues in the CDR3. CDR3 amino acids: CASSSRDRGLEKLFF. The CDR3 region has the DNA TGTGCCAGCAGTTCTCGGGACAGGGGGCTGGAAAAACTGTTTTTT.

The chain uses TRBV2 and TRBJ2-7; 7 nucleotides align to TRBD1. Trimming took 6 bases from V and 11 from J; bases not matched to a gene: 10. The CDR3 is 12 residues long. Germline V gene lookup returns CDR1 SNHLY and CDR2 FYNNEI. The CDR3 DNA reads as TGTGCCAGCAGACCTGTGACAGGGCGGGAGTACTTC. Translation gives CASRPVTGREYF.

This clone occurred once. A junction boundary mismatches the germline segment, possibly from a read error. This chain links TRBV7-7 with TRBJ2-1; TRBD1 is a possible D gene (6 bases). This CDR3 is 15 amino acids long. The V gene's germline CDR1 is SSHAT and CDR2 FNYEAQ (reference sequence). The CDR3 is CASSSQGATYNEQFF. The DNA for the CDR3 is TGTGCTAGCAGCTCACAGGGTGCCACCTACAATGAGCAGTTCTTC. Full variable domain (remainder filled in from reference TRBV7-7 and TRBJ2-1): GAGVSQSPRYKVTKRGQDVTLRCDPISSHATLYWYQQALGQGPEFLTYFNYEAQPDKSGLPSDRFSAERPEGSISTLTIQRTEQRDSAMYRCASSSQGATYNEQFFGPGTRLTVL.

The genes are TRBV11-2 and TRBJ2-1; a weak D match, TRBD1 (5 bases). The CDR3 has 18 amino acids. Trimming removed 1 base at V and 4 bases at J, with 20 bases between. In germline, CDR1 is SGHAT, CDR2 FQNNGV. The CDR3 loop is CASSLGRGRQLEYNEQFF. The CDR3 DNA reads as TGTGCCAGCAGCTTAGGAAGGGGAAGACAGTTAGAGTACAATGAGCAGTTCTTC.

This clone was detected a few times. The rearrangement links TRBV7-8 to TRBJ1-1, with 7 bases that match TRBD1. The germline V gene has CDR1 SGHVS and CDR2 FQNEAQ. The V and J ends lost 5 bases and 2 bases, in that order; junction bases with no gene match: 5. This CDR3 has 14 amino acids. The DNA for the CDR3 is TGTGCCAGCAGCGTAAGACAGGGAAACACTGAAGCTTTCTTT. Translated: CASSVRQGNTEAFF.

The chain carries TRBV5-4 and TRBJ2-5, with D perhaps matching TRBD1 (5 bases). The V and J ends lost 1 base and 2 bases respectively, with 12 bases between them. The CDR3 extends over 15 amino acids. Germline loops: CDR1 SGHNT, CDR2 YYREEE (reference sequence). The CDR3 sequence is CASSLRTSLQETQYF. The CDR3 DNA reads TGTGCCAGCAGCTTGAGGACATCCCTTCAAGAGACCCAGTACTTC.

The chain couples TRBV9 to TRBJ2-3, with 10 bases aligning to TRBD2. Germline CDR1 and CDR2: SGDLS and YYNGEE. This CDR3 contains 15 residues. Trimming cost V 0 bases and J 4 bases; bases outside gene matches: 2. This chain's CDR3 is CASSVAGTSADTQYF. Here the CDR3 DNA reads TGTGCCAGCAGCGTAGCTGGGACTAGCGCAGATACGCAGTATTTT.

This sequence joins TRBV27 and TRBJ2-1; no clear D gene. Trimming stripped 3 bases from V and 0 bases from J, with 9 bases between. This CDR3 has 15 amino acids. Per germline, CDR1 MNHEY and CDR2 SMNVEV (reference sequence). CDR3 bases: TGTGCCAGCAGTTTGGCGGCAGTCTCCTACAATGAGCAGTTCTTC. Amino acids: CASSLAAVSYNEQFF.

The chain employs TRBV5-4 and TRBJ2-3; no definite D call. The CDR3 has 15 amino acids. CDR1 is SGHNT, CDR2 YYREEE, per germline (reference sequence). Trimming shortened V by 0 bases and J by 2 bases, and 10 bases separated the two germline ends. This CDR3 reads CASSLAWRNTDTQYF. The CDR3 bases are TGTGCCAGCAGCTTGGCCTGGCGGAACACAGATACGCAGTATTTT.

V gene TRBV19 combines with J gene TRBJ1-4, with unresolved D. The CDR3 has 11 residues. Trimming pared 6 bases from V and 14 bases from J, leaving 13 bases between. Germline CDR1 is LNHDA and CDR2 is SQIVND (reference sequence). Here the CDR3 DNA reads TGTGCCAGTAGCCATACACGAGGGCTGTTTTTT. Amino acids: CASSHTRGLFF.

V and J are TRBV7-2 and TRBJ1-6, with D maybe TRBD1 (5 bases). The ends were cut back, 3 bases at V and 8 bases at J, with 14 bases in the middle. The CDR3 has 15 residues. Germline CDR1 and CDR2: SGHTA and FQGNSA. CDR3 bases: TGTGCCAGCAGCTTCGCGGGGGGGAATTATTCACCCCTCCACTTT. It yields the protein CASSFAGGNYSPLHF.

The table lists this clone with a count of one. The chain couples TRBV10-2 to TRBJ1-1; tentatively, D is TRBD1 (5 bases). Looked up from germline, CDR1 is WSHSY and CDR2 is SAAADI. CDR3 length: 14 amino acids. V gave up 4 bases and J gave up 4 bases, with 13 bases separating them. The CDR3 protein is CASSAGGRGTEAFF. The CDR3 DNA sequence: TGCGCCAGCAGTGCGGGGGGGAGGGGCACTGAAGCTTTCTTT.

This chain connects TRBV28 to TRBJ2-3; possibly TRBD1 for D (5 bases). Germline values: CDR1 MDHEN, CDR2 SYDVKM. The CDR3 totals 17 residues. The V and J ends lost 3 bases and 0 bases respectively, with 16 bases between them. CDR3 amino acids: CASSFLVGVTSTDTQYF. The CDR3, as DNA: TGTGCCAGCAGTTTCCTGGTAGGGGTAACTAGCACAGATACGCAGTATTTT.

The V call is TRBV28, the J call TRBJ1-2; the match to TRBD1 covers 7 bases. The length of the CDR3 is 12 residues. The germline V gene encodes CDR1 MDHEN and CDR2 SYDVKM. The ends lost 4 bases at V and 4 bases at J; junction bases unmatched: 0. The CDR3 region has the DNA TGTGCCAGCAGTTGGACAGGCTATGGCTACACCTTC. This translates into CASSWTGYGYTF.

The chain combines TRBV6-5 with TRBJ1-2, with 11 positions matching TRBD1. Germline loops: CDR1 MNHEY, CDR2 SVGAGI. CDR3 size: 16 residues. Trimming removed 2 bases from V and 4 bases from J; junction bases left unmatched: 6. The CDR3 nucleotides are TGTGCCAGCAGTTACCACGGACAGGGGGCCGGCTATGGCTACACCTTC. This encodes CASSYHGQGAGYGYTF.

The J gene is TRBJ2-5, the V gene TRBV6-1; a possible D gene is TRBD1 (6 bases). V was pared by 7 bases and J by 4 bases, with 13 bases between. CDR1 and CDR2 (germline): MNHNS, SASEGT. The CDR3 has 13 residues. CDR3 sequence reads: CASTPTGRETQYF. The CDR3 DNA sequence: TGTGCCAGCACCCCCACAGGGAGAGAGACCCAGTACTTC.

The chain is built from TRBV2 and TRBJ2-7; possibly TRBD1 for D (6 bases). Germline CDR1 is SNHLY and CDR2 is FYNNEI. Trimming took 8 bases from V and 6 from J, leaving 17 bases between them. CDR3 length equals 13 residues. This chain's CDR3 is CASGIGTGLEQYF. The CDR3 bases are TGTGCCAGCGGGATTGGCACAGGGCTCGAGCAGTACTTC.

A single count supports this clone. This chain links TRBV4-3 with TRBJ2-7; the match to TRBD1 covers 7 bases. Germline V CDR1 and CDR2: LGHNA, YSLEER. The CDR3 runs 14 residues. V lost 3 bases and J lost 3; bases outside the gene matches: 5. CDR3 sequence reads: CASSHVQGNYEQYF. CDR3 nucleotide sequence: TGCGCCAGCAGCCATGTACAGGGGAACTACGAGCAGTACTTC.

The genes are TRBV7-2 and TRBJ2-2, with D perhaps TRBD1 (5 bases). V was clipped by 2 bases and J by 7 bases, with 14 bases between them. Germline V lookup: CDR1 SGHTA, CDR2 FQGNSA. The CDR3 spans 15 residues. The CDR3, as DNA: TGTGCCAGCAGCTTAAGGTGGGGCGCCGGCGGGGAGCTGTTTTTT. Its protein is CASSLRWGAGGELFF.

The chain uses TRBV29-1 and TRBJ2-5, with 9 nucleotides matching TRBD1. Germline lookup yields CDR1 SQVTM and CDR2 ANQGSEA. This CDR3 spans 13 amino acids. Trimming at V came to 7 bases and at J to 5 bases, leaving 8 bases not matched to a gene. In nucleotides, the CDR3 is TGCAGCGGTATACAGGGGGCGGGGGAGACCCAGTACTTC. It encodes CSGIQGAGETQYF.

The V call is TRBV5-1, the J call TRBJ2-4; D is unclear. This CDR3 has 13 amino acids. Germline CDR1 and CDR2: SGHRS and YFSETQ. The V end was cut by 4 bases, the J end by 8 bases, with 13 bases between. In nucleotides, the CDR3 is TGCGCCAGCAGCACACGAACTCGGGACATTCAGTACTTC. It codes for CASSTRTRDIQYF.

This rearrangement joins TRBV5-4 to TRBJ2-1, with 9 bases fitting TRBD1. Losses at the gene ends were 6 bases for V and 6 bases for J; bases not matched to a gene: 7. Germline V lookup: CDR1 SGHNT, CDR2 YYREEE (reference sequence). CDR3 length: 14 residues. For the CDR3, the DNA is TGTGCCAGCACCCGGACAGGGGATAGCAATGAGCAGTTCTTC. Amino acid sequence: CASTRTGDSNEQFF.